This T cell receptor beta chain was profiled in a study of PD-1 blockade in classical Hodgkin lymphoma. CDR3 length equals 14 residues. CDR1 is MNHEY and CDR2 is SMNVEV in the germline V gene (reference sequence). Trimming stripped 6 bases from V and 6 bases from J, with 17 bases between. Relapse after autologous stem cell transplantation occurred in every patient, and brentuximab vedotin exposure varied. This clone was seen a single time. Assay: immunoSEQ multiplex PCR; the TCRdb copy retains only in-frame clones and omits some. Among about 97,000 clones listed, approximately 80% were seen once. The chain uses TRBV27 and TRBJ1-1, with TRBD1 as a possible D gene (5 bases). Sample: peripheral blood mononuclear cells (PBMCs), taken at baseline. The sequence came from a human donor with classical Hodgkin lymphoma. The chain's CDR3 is CASRGRGFGAEAFF. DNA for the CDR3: TGTGCCAGCAGGGGGCGGGGATTCGGCGCTGAAGCTTTCTTT.